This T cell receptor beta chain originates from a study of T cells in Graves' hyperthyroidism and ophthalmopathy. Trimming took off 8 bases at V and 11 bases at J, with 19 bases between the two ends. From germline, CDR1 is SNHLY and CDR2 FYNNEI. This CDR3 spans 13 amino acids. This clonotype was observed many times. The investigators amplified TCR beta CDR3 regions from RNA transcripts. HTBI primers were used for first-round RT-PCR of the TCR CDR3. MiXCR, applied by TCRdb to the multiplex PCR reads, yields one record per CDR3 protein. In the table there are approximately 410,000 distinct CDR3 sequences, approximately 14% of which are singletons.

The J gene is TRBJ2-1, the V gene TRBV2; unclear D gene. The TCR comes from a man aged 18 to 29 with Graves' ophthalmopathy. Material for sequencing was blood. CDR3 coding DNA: TGTGCCAGCGGGGAAAATGGGTATCTCCAGCAGTTCTTC. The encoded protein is CASGENGYLQQFF.